Listed here are 5 T cell receptor beta chains from one sample, sequenced in a study of OX40 agonist ivuxolimab in advanced cancers. Here immunoSEQ multiplex PCR was the method, and the copy in TCRdb shows in-frame clones only, minus some. The sample consists of some 65,000 clones, roughly 89% of them appearing once. Specimen: CD4+ or CD8+ T cells sorted from blood, collected in a trial of the OX40 agonist ivuxolimab. These receptors all come from an adult with an advanced solid tumor such as melanoma, head and neck, liver or kidney cancer.

The V gene is TRBV28, the J gene TRBJ1-2, with 9 bases lining up with TRBD1. The trim removed 7 bases at V and 5 bases at J, leaving 5 bases unmatched. Germline V gene lookup returns CDR1 MDHEN and CDR2 SYDVKM. This CDR3 comprises 13 residues. DNA of the CDR3: TGTGCCAGCACCGACAGGGGGAAGTATGGCTACACCTTC. Protein product: CASTDRGKYGYTF.

The chain carries TRBV14 and TRBJ1-1, with D perhaps matching TRBD1 (6 bases). The germline CDR1 and CDR2 sequences are SGHDN and FVKESK. This CDR3 has 14 amino acids. Trimming removed 7 bases from V and 4 bases from J, with 16 bases in between. The CDR3 loop is CASTLGGFFTEAFF. CDR3 nucleotide sequence: TGTGCCAGCACCCTAGGGGGGTTTTTCACTGAAGCTTTCTTT.

This clone was detected many times. The rearrangement links TRBV29-1 to TRBJ2-7; TRBD1 agrees at 7 bases. The germline gives CDR1 SQVTM, CDR2 ANQGSEA. V trimming: 1 base; J trimming: 0 bases; junction bases outside the gene matches: 9. The CDR3 is 16 residues long. CDR3 DNA: TGCAGCGTTGAAGCCGGGGCGGCAGGGGGCTCCTACGAGCAGTACTTC. Translation gives CSVEAGAAGGSYEQYF.

J is TRBJ1-5 and V is TRBV28; D is perhaps TRBD1 (6 bases). The germline CDR1 and CDR2 sequences are MDHEN and SYDVKM. Trimming took off 5 bases at V and 9 bases at J, with 20 bases between the two ends. This CDR3 contains 15 residues. The CDR3 nucleotides read TGTGCCAGCAGTCTCAGGACAGCAACTTCGCGGCCCCAGCATTTT. Translated: CASSLRTATSRPQHF.

The V gene is TRBV30, the J gene TRBJ2-7; the D gene is possibly TRBD1 (5 bases). The CDR3 consists of 11 residues. Trimming shortened V by 2 bases and J by 4 bases, and 6 bases separated the two germline ends. CDR1 is GTSNPN and CDR2 is SVGIG in the germline V gene (reference sequence). CDR3 nucleotides: TGTGCCTGGAGTCCAGGGTACGAGCAGTACTTC. This codes for CAWSPGYEQYF.